This T cell receptor beta chain was identified in a study of blood T cell repertoires in COVID-19. Study as a whole: Specimens from acute and convalescent COVID-19 originated in the United States, Italy and Spain.

The CDR3 loop spans 15 amino acids. Germline CDR1 reads SNHLY; CDR2 reads FYNNEI. The ends were cut back, 0 bases at V and 5 bases at J, with 13 bases in the middle. Seattle cases were enrolled at active infection and followed longitudinally. Sequenced by immunoSEQ multiplex PCR; TCRdb stores in-frame clones only, minus some. The sample holds around 94,000 clones, roughly 87% seen once. Sequenced sample: peripheral blood. This TCR came from a woman aged 50 to 60 with COVID-19, enrolled during active disease. The chain combines TRBV2 with TRBJ1-2; D is unclear. CDR3 nucleotide sequence: TGTGCCAGCAGTGAAGCGCTGGGTTTGGAGTATGGCTACACCTTC. This encodes CASSEALGLEYGYTF.